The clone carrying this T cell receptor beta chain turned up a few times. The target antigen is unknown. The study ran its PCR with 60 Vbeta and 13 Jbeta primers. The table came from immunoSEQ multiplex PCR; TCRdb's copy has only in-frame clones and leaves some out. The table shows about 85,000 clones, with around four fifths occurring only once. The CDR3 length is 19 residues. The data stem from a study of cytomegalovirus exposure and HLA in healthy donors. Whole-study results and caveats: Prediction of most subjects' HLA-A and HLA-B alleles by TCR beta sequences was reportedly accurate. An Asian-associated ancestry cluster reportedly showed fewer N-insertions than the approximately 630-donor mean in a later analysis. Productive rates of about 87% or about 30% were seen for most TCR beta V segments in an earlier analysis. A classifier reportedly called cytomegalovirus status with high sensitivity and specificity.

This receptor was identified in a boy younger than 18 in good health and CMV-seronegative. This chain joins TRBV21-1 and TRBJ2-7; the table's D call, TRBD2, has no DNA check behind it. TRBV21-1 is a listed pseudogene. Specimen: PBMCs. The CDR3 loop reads CASSKTSRAKTSGRFEQYF. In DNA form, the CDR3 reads TGTGCCAGCAGCAAGACGAGCAGGGCTAAGACTAGCGGGAGGTTCGAGCAGTACTTC.